One and the same sample provided the 4 T cell receptor beta chains below, sequenced in a study of blood T cell repertoires in COVID-19. Repertoires were generated with immunoSEQ multiplex PCR, while TCRdb's copy carries only in-frame clones and drops some. The table lists some 250,000 clones, roughly 80% of them singletons. Sequencing was performed on peripheral blood. The origin of the receptors is a woman of 80 years or more with acute or convalescent COVID-19.

This chain uses TRBV10-2 with TRBJ2-1; a possible D gene is TRBD2 (5 bases). Trimming stripped 7 bases from V and 4 bases from J, with 11 bases between. The V gene's germline CDR1 is WSHSY and CDR2 SAAADI. The CDR3 contains 13 residues. The chain's CDR3 is CASIPDSYNEQFF. DNA of the CDR3: TGCGCCAGCATCCCGGACTCTTACAATGAGCAGTTCTTC.

The chain links TRBV7-3 to TRBJ1-1, with 7 bases that match TRBD1. Losses at the gene ends were 4 bases for V and 4 bases for J; bases not matched to a gene: 6. Germline-derived CDR1 and CDR2 are SGHTA and FQGTGA. There are 14 residues in the CDR3. CDR3 coding DNA: TGTGCCAGCAGCTCGGGACAGCCGGGCACTGAAGCTTTCTTT. Translated: CASSSGQPGTEAFF.

The chain is built from TRBV5-5 and TRBJ1-3, with a tentative D call TRBD1 (6 bases). CDR3 length equals 15 residues. V lost 4 bases and J 0 bases, leaving 11 bases between the germline ends. Germline-derived CDR1 and CDR2 are SGHKS and YYEKEE (reference sequence). The CDR3 spells CASSRQVSSGNTIYF. In DNA form, the CDR3 reads TGTGCCAGCAGCCGACAGGTCAGCTCTGGAAACACCATATATTTT. Based on the CDR3 plus reference TRBV5-5 and TRBJ1-3, the full variable domain is DAGVTQSPTHLIKTRGQQVTLRCSPISGHKSVSWYQQVLGQGPQFIFQYYEKEERGRGNFPDRFSARQFPNYSSELNVNALLLGDSALYLCASSRQVSSGNTIYFGEGSWLTVV.

CDR3 amino acids: CASSQRVARDGNSPLHF. CDR3 sequence (DNA): TGTGCCAGCAGCCAAAGGGTGGCCCGGGATGGTAATTCACCCCTCCACTTT. The J gene is TRBJ1-6, the V gene TRBV2; D gene uncertain. This CDR3 has 17 residues. In germline, CDR1 is SNHLY, CDR2 FYNNEI. V gave up 6 bases and J gave up 6 bases, with 21 bases separating them. Based on the CDR3 plus reference TRBV2 and TRBJ1-6, the full variable domain is EPEVTQTPSHQVTQMGQEVILRCVPISNHLYFYWYRQILGQKVEFLVSFYNNEISEKSEIFDDQFSVERPDGSNFTLKIRSTKLEDSAMYFCASSQRVARDGNSPLHFGNGTRLTVT.